The count of the clone carrying this T cell receptor (beta chain) is one. This sample stems from a study of STAT5B mutations in CD4+ large granular lymphocyte leukemia. The V gene's germline CDR1 is MNHNS and CDR2 SASEGT. V trimming: 1 base; J trimming: 6 bases; junction bases outside the gene matches: 8. CDR3 length equals 16 residues. Generated by immunoSEQ multiplex PCR, the TCRdb table keeps only in-frame clones and is missing some. The repertoire includes tens of thousands of clones, roughly 83% of them detected once, and about 0.34% sits in the top ten. This sequence was found in a human donor in good health. The chain couples TRBV6-1 to TRBJ2-3; TRBD2 agrees at 9 bases. The specimen sequenced was CD4+ T cells from blood buffy coats. In nucleotides, the CDR3 is TGTGCCAGCAGTGAAGGAGGCGGGGGGGCCGCGGATACGCAGTATTTT. The encoded protein is CASSEGGGGAADTQYF.